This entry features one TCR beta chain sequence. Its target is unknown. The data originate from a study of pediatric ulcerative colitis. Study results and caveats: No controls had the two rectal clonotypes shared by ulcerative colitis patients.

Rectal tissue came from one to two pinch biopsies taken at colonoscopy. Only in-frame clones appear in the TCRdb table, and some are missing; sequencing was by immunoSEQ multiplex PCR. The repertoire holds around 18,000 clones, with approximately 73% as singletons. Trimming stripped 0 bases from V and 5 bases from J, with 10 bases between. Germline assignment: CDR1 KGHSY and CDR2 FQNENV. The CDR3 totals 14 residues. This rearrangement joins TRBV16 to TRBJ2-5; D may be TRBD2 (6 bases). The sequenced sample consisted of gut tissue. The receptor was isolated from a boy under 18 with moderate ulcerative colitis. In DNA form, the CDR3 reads TGTGCCAGCAGCCAATCGGAGGGGCCGGAGACCCAGTACTTC. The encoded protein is CASSQSEGPETQYF.